The present T cell receptor (beta chain) was sequenced within a study of tumor-infiltrating lymphocytes in primary liver carcinoma. Whole-study context: Subjects consisted of male and female patients aged 30 to 69 years.

Reverse transcription of around 500 ng total RNA with a constant-region primer produced TCR beta cDNA. ARM-PCR, slightly modified, supplied the TCR beta libraries through three nested multiplex PCR rounds. TRBV1-TRBV30 forward primers and a C-beta reverse primer were used in the first two PCR rounds, which each ran for about 9 cycles. One entry per CDR3 protein results from TCRdb running MiXCR on the multiplex PCR reads. The sample consists of roughly 200,000 distinct CDR3 sequences, approximately 80% of them appearing once. Study-level findings and limits: For tumor-adjacent and tumor-blood pairs, overlap was less than that seen for tumor region pairs. Blood's top-250-clone fraction was significantly lower than that of tumors (p = 0.039).

Worth noting for this clonotype: The antigen remains undetermined. One end of the junction varies from germline; a read error may be responsible.

Unsorted bulk tissue (roughly 17-32 mg) underwent RNA and DNA co-extraction. CDR1 and CDR2 (germline): SGHAT, FQDESV (reference sequence). This CDR3 region has 13 residues. V gene TRBV11-1 combines with J gene TRBJ2-7; no clear D gene. The sequence was obtained from a man between 40 and 49 years old with primary liver carcinoma and hepatitis B virus infection. Material: tumor tissue from primary liver carcinoma. This CDR3 reads CASRVKRSYEQRF. The DNA of the CDR3 is TGTGCCAGCAGGGTGAAGCGATCCTACGAGCAGCGCTTC.